The present entry profiles one T cell receptor (beta chain) with its context. Its antigen is undetermined. Treatment reported: oral pan-JAK inhibitor, 5-10 mg twice daily. The data stem from a study of CD8+ T cells in alopecia areata. The wider study: Those treated were given oral tofacitinib at 5 to 10 mg twice daily. Study-wide results and limits: Across lesional scalp, and particularly alopecia totalis/universalis, clonality surpassed that of normal scalp. Within the top 100, expanded CD8+ clones significantly decreased with tofacitinib, as did scalp clonality. Persistence in scalp and blood during tofacitinib was observed for many expanded lesional clones.

Isolated RNA was reverse transcribed into cDNA used as the sequencing template. Sequencing was performed with immunoSEQ multiplex PCR; in TCRdb, only in-frame clones are kept and a portion is missing. The data contain roughly 120,000 clones, 56% of them seen just once; the ten biggest clones take up approximately 3.1%. V was cut by 5 bases and J by 1 base, with 21 bases left in between. This CDR3 comprises 17 residues. Looked up from germline, CDR1 is GTSNPN and CDR2 is SVGIG (reference sequence). The chain has TRBV30 and TRBJ1-5, with D possibly TRBD1 on 5 matching bases. This sequence was found in a human donor with alopecia areata. The sequenced sample was CD4+ T cells sorted from blood, obtained at week 24, from a patient treated with tofacitinib. CDR3: CAWGRAGFIGSNQPQHF. The DNA of the CDR3 is TGTGCCTGGGGGCGGGCAGGGTTCATCGGGAGCAATCAGCCCCAGCATTTT.